Each of the 12 T cell receptor beta chains below was sequenced from the same sample in a study of shared clonotypes between healthy human individuals. Only in-frame clones appear in the TCRdb table, and some are missing; sequencing was by immunoSEQ multiplex PCR. The data contain some 1 million clones, around 75% of them seen just once; the ten biggest clones take up approximately 1.5%. The sequencing sample was made of memory CD4+ T cells sorted from blood. Subset denoted: CD45RA-negative fraction. Receptors originate from a man between 18 and 29 years old in good health.

V is TRBV9 and J is TRBJ2-3; 14 nucleotides match TRBD2. The CDR3 runs 17 residues. Germline assignment: CDR1 SGDLS and CDR2 YYNGEE. With 1 base clipped from V and 6 bases from J, the junction kept 7 bases outside the gene matches. CDR3 DNA sequence: TGTGCCAGCAGCGTAATGCCGACTAGCGGGAGGGCGGATACGCAGTATTTT. This encodes CASSVMPTSGRADTQYF. Variable domain in full (rest from reference TRBV9 and TRBJ2-3): DSGVTQTPKHLITATGQRVTLRCSPRSGDLSVYWYQQSLDQGLQFLIQYYNGEERAKGNILERFSAQQFPDLHSELNLSSLELGDSALYFCASSVMPTSGRADTQYFGPGTRLTVL.

The chain combines TRBV5-1 with TRBJ2-2, with D perhaps TRBD1 (7 bases). Trimming removed 2 bases at V and 6 bases at J, with 14 bases between. The CDR3 runs to 15 residues. The germline gives CDR1 SGHRS, CDR2 YFSETQ. The CDR3 here is CASSLQGTGAGELFF. The CDR3 region has the DNA TGCGCCAGCAGCTTACAGGGGACGGGGGCCGGGGAGCTGTTTTTT.

This chain connects TRBV19 to TRBJ2-1; D perhaps matches TRBD2 (6 bases). CDR3 length equals 16 residues. V was clipped by 5 bases and J by 7 bases, with 21 bases between them. Germline lookup yields CDR1 LNHDA and CDR2 SQIVND (reference sequence). The CDR3 here is CASSGPGGTRGNEQFF. The CDR3 coding sequence is TGTGCCAGTAGTGGCCCGGGCGGGACGAGGGGTAATGAGCAGTTCTTC.

J is TRBJ2-1 and V is TRBV11-2, with a possible D match to TRBD2 (5 bases). In germline, CDR1 is SGHAT, CDR2 FQNNGV. Deletions cut 1 base from V and 4 bases from J, with 11 bases between. The CDR3 spans 15 residues. The CDR3 DNA reads as TGTGCCAGCAGCTTAGCCTTCGGGGATTACAATGAGCAGTTCTTC. This encodes CASSLAFGDYNEQFF.

A word on this clone: At the DNA level, this CDR3 is encoded by other sequences in the same sample as well. This chain connects TRBV5-1 to TRBJ2-7; 13 bases fit TRBD2. Germline assignment: CDR1 SGHRS and CDR2 YFSETQ. There are 14 residues in the CDR3. J was trimmed by 5 bases and V by 3 bases; bases with no gene match: 2. DNA of the CDR3: TGCGCCAGCAGCTCCGGACTAGCGGGGGACGAGCAGTACTTC. Translating it yields CASSSGLAGDEQYF.

This clone was seen a handful of times. The rearrangement joins TRBV15 to TRBJ1-1; D call uncertain. Germline V CDR1 and CDR2: LNHNV, YYDKDF (reference sequence). CDR3 length: 13 amino acids. The V gene lost 4 bases and the J gene lost 3 bases, with 9 bases spanning the gap. CDR3 residues: CATSTRRDTEAFF. The CDR3 DNA is TGTGCCACCAGCACGCGGAGGGACACTGAAGCTTTCTTT. The complete variable domain, with remaining parts taken from reference TRBV15 and TRBJ1-1, reads DAMVIQNPRYQVTQFGKPVTLSCSQTLNHNVMYWYQQKSSQAPKLLFHYYDKDFNNEADTPDNFQSRRPNTSFCFLDIRSPGLGDTAMYLCATSTRRDTEAFFGQGTRLTVV.

The V call is TRBV7-9, the J call TRBJ1-5; 9 bases match TRBD1. Germline trimming cut 1 base from V and 6 bases from J; bases unmatched to any gene: 7. The CDR3 sequence is 16 residues long. CDR1 and CDR2 from the germline V gene are SEHNR and FQNEAQ (reference sequence). The CDR3 spells CASSLGGQGRGQPQHF. In DNA, the CDR3 is TGTGCCAGCAGCTTAGGGGGACAGGGCCGGGGTCAGCCCCAGCATTTT.

This clone was counted once. This chain joins TRBV18 and TRBJ2-7, with 7 bases matching TRBD1. V lost 3 bases to trimming and J lost 7 bases; unmatched junction nucleotides: 6. CDR3 length: 13 residues. The germline V gene encodes CDR1 KGHSH and CDR2 LQKENI. The CDR3 bases are TGTGCCAGCTCACCGAGGACAGGTCGGGAGCAGTACTTC. Translation: CASSPRTGREQYF.

This clone was observed once. This chain uses TRBV7-2 with TRBJ2-7, with D hard to call. The germline V and J ends were trimmed by 1 base and 6 bases, with 13 bases remaining between them. This CDR3 comprises 14 residues. From germline, CDR1 is SGHTA and CDR2 FQGNSA. DNA for the CDR3: TGTGCCAGCAGCTTAGGACGGCTCCTTGGCGAGCAGTACTTC. It is translated as CASSLGRLLGEQYF.

The CDR3 here is CASRAQGTNSPLHF. In nucleotides, the CDR3 is TGTGCCAGCAGAGCGCAGGGTACAAATTCACCCCTCCACTTT. The chain employs TRBV2 and TRBJ1-6; D might be TRBD1 (5 bases). The CDR3 length is 14 residues. Germline V CDR1 and CDR2: SNHLY, FYNNEI. V was cut by 6 bases and J by 7 bases, with 13 bases left in between.

CDR3 nucleotides: TGTGCCAGCAGCCGCTCGGGGGGCCACTACAATGAGCAGTTCTTC. It codes for CASSRSGGHYNEQFF. The rearrangement joins TRBV7-2 to TRBJ2-1; tentatively, D is TRBD2 (7 bases). The CDR3 is 15 amino acids. Trimming pared 5 bases from V and 3 bases from J, leaving 14 bases between. Germline-derived CDR1 and CDR2 are SGHTA and FQGNSA.

The CDR3 nucleotides are TGTGCCAGCAGTCAAAATACAGATCAGCCCCAGCATTTT. It is translated as CASSQNTDQPQHF. The J gene is TRBJ1-5, the V gene TRBV6-1; no clear D gene. The V gene's germline CDR1 is MNHNS and CDR2 SASEGT. Trimming pared 5 bases from V and 5 bases from J, leaving 10 bases between. The CDR3 loop spans 13 amino acids.